Below, 9 T cell receptor beta chains from the same sample are listed, as sequenced in a study of T-cell memory formation after mild COVID-19. TCRdb re-derived calls from the 5' RACE reads in MiXCR, one entry per CDR3 protein. There are a few hundred thousand distinct CDR3 sequences in the sample; less than 25% occur only once, and roughly 23% lies in the top ten. The sequenced sample was PBMCs or a T cell subset sorted from them (not recorded which). The receptors shown here come from a man in his late teens or twenties who had mild COVID-19 (a few samples of this study predate the infection). Cell type and time point are not known.

The chain recombines TRBV29-1 with TRBJ1-1; D gene unclear. CDR1 SQVTM and CDR2 ANQGSEA come from the germline V gene. CDR3 length: 12 residues. The ends were cut back, 4 bases at V and 5 bases at J, with 11 bases in the middle. CDR3 sequence reads: CSVGPRRTEAFF. The CDR3 DNA sequence: TGCAGCGTTGGACCACGGAGGACTGAAGCTTTCTTT.

The rearrangement links TRBV10-3 to TRBJ1-1, with 8 bases fitting TRBD1. The CDR3 is made up of 13 amino acids. The germline V gene has CDR1 ENHRY and CDR2 SYGVKD. The V and J ends lost 6 bases and 3 bases, in that order; junction bases with no gene match: 3. The CDR3 spells CAIRPDRDTEAFF. The CDR3 bases are TGTGCCATCAGGCCGGACAGGGACACTGAAGCTTTCTTT.

J is TRBJ1-2 and V is TRBV20-1; 9 bases are shared with TRBD1. In germline, CDR1 is DFQATT, CDR2 SNEGSKA (reference sequence). V dropped 6 bases and J dropped 3; count of bases not matched to a gene: 8. CDR3 length: 14 residues. The CDR3 DNA reads as TGCAGTGCGTATGGACAGGGGAGAGACTATGGCTACACCTTC. It yields the protein CSAYGQGRDYGYTF.

This clonotype turned up a few times. V gene TRBV5-1 combines with J gene TRBJ2-3, with D unclear. V was clipped by 4 bases and J by 6 bases, with 15 bases between them. This CDR3 region has 14 residues. Germline values: CDR1 SGHRS, CDR2 YFSETQ. The CDR3 loop reads CASSPAAPEDTQYF. The DNA for the CDR3 is TGCGCCAGCAGCCCAGCCGCGCCGGAGGATACGCAGTATTTT.

This clonotype showed up just a few times. The chain's CDR3 is CASSYSAANTEAFF. In DNA form, the CDR3 reads TGTGCCAGCAGTTACTCGGCAGCAAACACTGAAGCTTTCTTT. This chain connects TRBV6-5 to TRBJ1-1; D gene unclear. Trimming stripped 0 bases from V and 2 bases from J, with 7 bases between. The germline V gene has CDR1 MNHEY and CDR2 SVGAGI. The CDR3 has 14 residues.

This chain's CDR3 is CSARLDSSSYNEQFF. DNA for the CDR3: TGCAGTGCTAGATTGGACAGCAGCTCCTACAATGAGCAGTTCTTC. The chain recombines TRBV20-1 with TRBJ2-1; maybe TRBD1 (6 bases). Germline V gives CDR1 DFQATT, CDR2 SNEGSKA (reference sequence). This CDR3 has 15 residues. V lost 2 bases and J lost 0, with 11 bases in between.

With respect to this clonotype: Compared with germline, one end of the junction differs, possibly owing to a read error. V gene TRBV14 combines with J gene TRBJ1-2; D uncertain. The CDR3 is 13 residues long. The germline V gene encodes CDR1 SGHDN and CDR2 FVKESK. The CDR3 nucleotides read TGTGCCAGCAGCCCGGGAGGAACTAGGTTACGCGCCTTC. Translated, it gives CASSPGGTRLRAF.

The table lists this clonotype with a few counts. This sequence joins TRBV12-3 or TRBV12-4 and TRBJ1-2; D is unclear. The CDR3 runs to 14 residues. The germline V and J ends were trimmed by 3 bases and 0 bases, with 8 bases remaining between them. CDR3 residues: CASSFGVSNYGYTF. The DNA of the CDR3 is TGTGCCAGCAGTTTCGGGGTATCTAACTATGGCTACACCTTC.

The chain is built from TRBV7-8 and TRBJ2-2; D gene unclear. This CDR3 has 15 amino acids. The V end was cut by 5 bases, the J end by 0 bases, with 10 bases between. Looked up from germline, CDR1 is SGHVS and CDR2 is FQNEAQ. The CDR3 spells CASSQTYPNTGELFF. Written as DNA, the CDR3 is TGTGCCAGCAGCCAGACCTACCCGAACACCGGGGAGCTGTTTTTT.